Below are 26 T cell receptor beta chains sequenced from a single sample in a study of blood T cell repertoires in COVID-19 (dated by TCRdb to 2018 to 2021). The library was generated by the immunoSEQ multiplex PCR assay. TCRdb carries this immuneACCESS record with in-frame sequences only. Its versions omit some clonotypes, under half of them owing to an unresolved V gene in the studies checked, with the rest unexplained. Within this sample are approximately 350,000 clones, with roughly nine tenths of them counted one time only. In total, the top ten clones hold about 1% of the sample. Sequencing input: PBMCs or T cells enriched from blood (not recorded which). All receptors derive from a man younger than 35 who had recovered from COVID-19.

The V call is TRBV9, the J call TRBJ1-1; D unresolved. The CDR3 extends over 13 amino acids. Germline loops: CDR1 SGDLS, CDR2 YYNGEE. The V end was cut by 1 base, the J end by 4 bases, with 8 bases between. CDR3 residues: CASSVSPGTEAFF. The CDR3 region has the DNA TGTGCCAGCAGCGTATCCCCGGGCACTGAAGCTTTCTTT. The full variable domain, with the rest looked up from reference TRBV9 and TRBJ1-1, is DSGVTQTPKHLITATGQRVTLRCSPRSGDLSVYWYQQSLDQGLQFLIQYYNGEERAKGNILERFSAQQFPDLHSELNLSSLELGDSALYFCASSVSPGTEAFFGQGTRLTVV.

This chain links TRBV18 with TRBJ1-4; D gene uncertain. CDR3 length: 20 residues. V shed 3 bases and J shed 0 bases, with 23 bases lying between them. CDR1 is KGHSH, CDR2 LQKENI, per germline. CDR3 in DNA: TGTGCCAGCTCACCTCAAATAAGTAGTGGAGCGGTCGCAACTAATGAAAAACTGTTTTTT. Its translation is CASSPQISSGAVATNEKLFF.

The chain recombines TRBV27 with TRBJ1-1; weak D call: TRBD1 (6 bases). The CDR3 has 12 residues. Looked up from germline, CDR1 is MNHEY and CDR2 is SMNVEV (reference sequence). Deletions cut 5 bases from V and 10 bases from J, with 14 bases between. CDR3 nucleotides: TGTGCCAGCAGTAGACAGACAGGTACAGCTTTCTTT. It codes for CASSRQTGTAFF.

The V gene is TRBV5-1, the J gene TRBJ2-2, with no clear D. The CDR3 has 16 residues. Trimming took off 6 bases at V and 1 base at J, with 16 bases between the two ends. Germline CDR1 is SGHRS and CDR2 is YFSETQ. DNA of the CDR3: TGCGCCAGCACCATGTTCGAGAGATTGAACACCGGGGAGCTGTTTTTT. This sequence encodes CASTMFERLNTGELFF.

The CDR3 nucleotides read TGTGCCACCAGTAAGACCGGGACAGTAGAGACCCAGTACTTC. As protein: CATSKTGTVETQYF. The J gene is TRBJ2-5, the V gene TRBV24-1; TRBD1 matches 7 bases. From germline, CDR1 is KGHDR and CDR2 SFDVKD. The V segment lost 6 bases and the J segment 4 bases; nucleotides outside the gene matches: 7. The CDR3 runs 14 residues.

J is TRBJ2-2 and V is TRBV12-3 or TRBV12-4, with a possible D match to TRBD1 (6 bases). The CDR3 loop spans 13 amino acids. Deletions cut 6 bases from V and 6 bases from J, with 11 bases between. CDR3 region: CASRMGQAGELFF. In DNA, the CDR3 is TGTGCCAGCAGGATGGGACAAGCCGGGGAGCTGTTTTTT.

This clone appeared a single time. The chain has TRBV3-1 (or the pseudogene TRBV3-2) and TRBJ2-1; 10 bases agree with TRBD1. V gave up 1 base and J gave up 9 bases; unmatched junction bases: 6. CDR1 LGHDT and CDR2 YNNKEL come from the germline V gene (reference sequence). This CDR3 comprises 15 residues. DNA for the CDR3: TGTGCCAGCAGCCAAGGGACAGGGGGAATGGGTGAGCAGTTCTTC. Residues: CASSQGTGGMGEQFF.

The chain is built from TRBV4-1 and TRBJ2-1, with D perhaps TRBD1 (7 bases). The CDR3 consists of 16 residues. The V end was cut by 0 bases, the J end by 4 bases, with 13 bases between. Germline CDR1 MGHRA, CDR2 YSYEKL. Written as DNA, the CDR3 is TGCGCCAGCAGCCAAGATCCAGGGGGGACGTACAATGAGCAGTTCTTC. It yields the protein CASSQDPGGTYNEQFF.

The chain employs TRBV4-3 and TRBJ1-6, with no clear D. The CDR3 is 16 residues long. V was clipped by 0 bases and J by 0 bases, with 6 bases between them. Germline CDR1 LGHNA, CDR2 YSLEER. The CDR3 loop is CASSQDTGSYNSPLHF. Here the CDR3 DNA reads TGCGCCAGCAGCCAAGATACGGGCTCCTATAATTCACCCCTCCACTTT.

The chain couples TRBV3-1 (or the pseudogene TRBV3-2) to TRBJ2-1; TRBD2 matches 10 bases. This CDR3 region has 16 residues. CDR1 is LGHDT, CDR2 YNNKEL, per germline (reference sequence). The junction had 10 bases not matched to a gene; V was cut back by 4 bases and J by 7 bases. The CDR3 bases are TGTGCCAGCAGCCTAGAGGGACTAGCGTTACCTAATGAGCAGTTCTTC. This sequence encodes CASSLEGLALPNEQFF.

The chain carries TRBV5-6 and TRBJ2-2, with TRBD1 matching 8 bases. V shed 0 bases and J 1 base; nucleotides not matched to a gene: 8. The CDR3 consists of 18 residues. CDR1 and CDR2 from the germline V gene are SGHDT and YYEEEE. CDR3 protein: CASSLVSGGQRNTGELFF. The CDR3 DNA follows: TGTGCCAGCAGCTTGGTGTCAGGGGGCCAGAGGAACACCGGGGAGCTGTTTTTT.

The J gene is TRBJ1-2, the V gene TRBV12-3 or TRBV12-4; D remains ambiguous. This CDR3 has 12 residues. V was clipped by 3 bases and J by 4 bases, with 6 bases between them. CDR3 sequence: CASSFPGYGYTF. The CDR3 nucleotides are TGTGCCAGCAGTTTTCCAGGCTATGGCTACACCTTC.

The V and J genes are TRBV3-1 (or the pseudogene TRBV3-2) and TRBJ1-4; 7 bases fit TRBD1. Losses at the gene ends were 1 base for V and 1 base for J; bases not matched to a gene: 3. This CDR3 has 16 amino acids. Germline V lookup: CDR1 LGHDT, CDR2 YNNKEL (reference sequence). CDR3 protein: CASSQARTGTNEKLFF. The CDR3 bases are TGTGCCAGCAGCCAAGCAAGGACAGGAACTAATGAAAAACTGTTTTTT.

The chain recombines TRBV28 with TRBJ1-1, with D uncertain. V lost 3 bases and J 0 bases, leaving 17 bases between the germline ends. This CDR3 is 17 amino acids long. Germline V lookup: CDR1 MDHEN, CDR2 SYDVKM. The CDR3 DNA is TGTGCCAGCAGTTTCCTCCCCCTGACGGAGATGAACACTGAAGCTTTCTTT. It encodes CASSFLPLTEMNTEAFF.

This chain joins TRBV5-5 and TRBJ2-5; 13 bases align to TRBD2. V was clipped by 3 bases and J by 4 bases; unmatched bases: 3. Germline CDR1 and CDR2: SGHKS and YYEKEE (reference sequence). The CDR3 is made up of 15 amino acids. Here the CDR3 reads CASSWTSGGGETQYF. The CDR3 coding sequence is TGTGCCAGCAGCTGGACTAGCGGGGGTGGAGAGACCCAGTACTTC.

The chain is built from TRBV28 and TRBJ1-2; 8 bases are a match to TRBD1. This CDR3 is built from 12 residues. CDR1 is MDHEN and CDR2 is SYDVKM in the germline V gene. V dropped 8 bases and J dropped 5; count of bases not matched to a gene: 4. CDR3 residues: CASGDRRYGYTF. Here the CDR3 DNA reads TGTGCCAGCGGGGACAGGAGATATGGCTACACCTTC.

This clone occurred once. The chain links TRBV6-5 to TRBJ2-7; 7 nucleotides align to TRBD1. This CDR3 is built from 15 residues. Germline CDR1 and CDR2: MNHEY and SVGAGI. V dropped 6 bases and J dropped 6; count of bases not matched to a gene: 14. CDR3 in amino acids: CASSRTPEGALEQYF. The CDR3 DNA reads as TGTGCCAGCAGCCGAACCCCCGAGGGGGCCCTCGAGCAGTACTTC.

The chain combines TRBV9 with TRBJ1-5; 7 nucleotides line up with TRBD1. J was trimmed by 3 bases and V by 4 bases; bases with no gene match: 7. This CDR3 spans 15 amino acids. Looked up from germline, CDR1 is SGDLS and CDR2 is YYNGEE. The CDR3 spells CASSLGQEPNQPQHF. The CDR3, as DNA: TGTGCCAGCAGCCTCGGACAGGAACCCAATCAGCCCCAGCATTTT. Full variable domain (remainder filled in from reference TRBV9 and TRBJ1-5): DSGVTQTPKHLITATGQRVTLRCSPRSGDLSVYWYQQSLDQGLQFLIQYYNGEERAKGNILERFSAQQFPDLHSELNLSSLELGDSALYFCASSLGQEPNQPQHFGDGTRLSIL.

The rearrangement links TRBV10-3 to TRBJ2-1, with D unclear. The CDR3 runs to 11 residues. CDR1 and CDR2 from the germline V gene are ENHRY and SYGVKD. Trimming stripped 10 bases from V and 5 bases from J, with 9 bases between. The CDR3 region is CATTQDNEQFF. CDR3 in DNA: TGTGCCACCACTCAAGACAATGAGCAGTTCTTC.

The chain couples TRBV18 to TRBJ1-5; D is ambiguous. The CDR3 runs to 20 residues. Trimming pared 2 bases from V and 1 base from J, leaving 24 bases between. Germline V gives CDR1 KGHSH, CDR2 LQKENI. The CDR3 coding sequence is TGTGCCAGCTCACCATTAGGTCGAGGGAGCCGCCTAGAAAGCAATCAGCCCCAGCATTTT. As protein: CASSPLGRGSRLESNQPQHF.

Here the CDR3 reads CASSSSTGRNEKLFF. DNA of the CDR3: TGTGCCAGCAGCTCCTCGACAGGGAGAAATGAAAAACTGTTTTTT. The chain combines TRBV7-8 with TRBJ1-4, with TRBD1 matching 7 bases. Trimming at V came to 4 bases and at J to 5 bases, leaving 7 bases not matched to a gene. The CDR3 contains 15 residues. Germline CDR1 and CDR2: SGHVS and FQNEAQ.

This chain joins TRBV13 and TRBJ1-6, with a weak D call TRBD1 (5 bases). The CDR3 length is 16 residues. V lost 1 base to trimming and J lost 6 bases, with 13 bases between them. CDR1 PRHDT and CDR2 FYEKMQ come from the germline V gene (reference sequence). The CDR3 reads CASSLEWGAGNSPLHF. CDR3 bases: TGTGCCAGCAGCTTAGAGTGGGGCGCCGGTAATTCACCCCTCCACTTT.

This clone was picked up a small number of times. CDR3 sequence (DNA): TGTGCCAGCAGTCTAGCGGGAGTGAGCTCGAATGAGCAGTTCTTC. Translating gives CASSLAGVSSNEQFF. This chain joins TRBV2 and TRBJ2-1; TRBD2 matches 10 bases. Germline V gene lookup returns CDR1 SNHLY and CDR2 FYNNEI. This CDR3 comprises 15 residues. V lost 5 bases and J lost 7; bases outside the gene matches: 8.

V usage is TRBV19 and J usage is TRBJ1-6; no firm D call. The V end was cut by 8 bases, the J end by 6 bases, with 14 bases between. The CDR3 runs to 14 residues. Germline loops: CDR1 LNHDA, CDR2 SQIVND (reference sequence). In nucleotides, the CDR3 is TGTGCCAGTTACGGGAATTCCGGTAATTCACCCCTCCACTTT. Protein product: CASYGNSGNSPLHF.

Of note for this clone: One junction end disagrees with the germline gene, perhaps due to a read error. The V and J genes are TRBV4-3 and TRBJ1-3; 8 bases map to TRBD1. The CDR3 consists of 15 residues. Germline V CDR1 and CDR2: LGHNA, YSLEER. The chain's CDR3 is CASSPMDRAGDTIYF. As DNA, the CDR3 is TGCGCCAGCAGCCCGATGGACAGGGCTGGAGACACCATATATTTT.

The chain has TRBV20-1 and TRBJ1-1; D is undetermined. This CDR3 contains 12 residues. The V gene lost 3 bases and the J gene lost 6 bases, with 11 bases spanning the gap. Germline V CDR1 and CDR2: DFQATT, SNEGSKA (reference sequence). This CDR3 reads CSASGGIPEAFF. In nucleotides, the CDR3 is TGCAGTGCTAGTGGAGGGATCCCTGAAGCTTTCTTT.